A single sample is the source of the 26 T cell receptor beta chains below, sequenced in a study of CD8 T cells in ankylosing spondylitis. Study-wide points: It appeared that ankylosing spondylitis blood was characterized by a TCR beta motif of about 8 highly homologous variants.

No antigens are known for them. TCRdb analysed the 5' RACE reads with MiXCR anew, one entry per CDR3 protein. The data hold 200,000 to 250,000 distinct CDR3 sequences, with more than 5.5% observed a single time. Material: blood, either unsorted or a sorted T cell fraction (not recorded which). These receptors came from a male donor with ankylosing spondylitis.

This clonotype was seen repeatedly, ten times or more. The rearrangement links TRBV7-9 to TRBJ2-1, with D unresolved. This CDR3 region has 8 residues. Germline lookup yields CDR1 SEHNR and CDR2 FQNEAQ (reference sequence). The V and J ends lost 7 bases and 8 bases respectively, with 0 bases between them. CDR3 bases: TGTGCCAGCAATGAGCAGTTCTTC. This encodes CASNEQFF.

This clonotype appeared many times. The chain carries TRBV28 and TRBJ2-5; 12 bases align to TRBD1. V was clipped by 6 bases and J by 4 bases; unmatched bases: 12. Germline CDR1 and CDR2: MDHEN and SYDVKM. The CDR3 sequence is 17 residues long. CDR3 coding DNA: TGTGCCAGCAGCACGATTCGGGACAGGGGGCAGGGAGAGACCCAGTACTTC. The encoded protein is CASSTIRDRGQGETQYF.

The sample holds many counts of this clonotype. The chain carries TRBV20-1 and TRBJ1-1, with 8 bases matching TRBD1. CDR3 length: 13 amino acids. Germline loops: CDR1 DFQATT, CDR2 SNEGSKA (reference sequence). Trimming took 4 bases from V and 5 from J; bases not matched to a gene: 6. The CDR3 here is CSATRYRGTEAFF. The DNA of the CDR3 is TGCAGTGCTACCCGATACAGGGGGACTGAAGCTTTCTTT.

The CDR3 region has the DNA TGCAGTGCTAGAGTTCAACAGGCCACTAACTATGGCTACACCTTC. This encodes CSARVQQATNYGYTF. The chain combines TRBV20-1 with TRBJ1-2, with D perhaps TRBD1 (5 bases). Between the trimmed V and J ends, which lost 1 base and 0 bases, there was a span of 12 bases. Germline V gene sequence: CDR1 DFQATT, CDR2 SNEGSKA (reference sequence). The length of the CDR3 is 15 residues.

The sample holds a few counts of this clonotype. The chain links TRBV4-2 to TRBJ2-2, with 9 bases fitting TRBD2. CDR1 and CDR2 (germline): LGHNA, YNFKEQ. CDR3 length: 18 residues. J lost 1 base, V lost 1 base, and 7 bases had no gene match. The CDR3 DNA is TGTGCCAGCAGCCAAGCCTACCTTAGCGGGAGGAACACCGGGGAGCTGTTTTTT. Amino acids: CASSQAYLSGRNTGELFF.

This clonotype was seen many times. This chain links TRBV19 with TRBJ2-2; 8 bases match TRBD2. Germline CDR1 and CDR2: LNHDA and SQIVND (reference sequence). Germline trimming cut 8 bases from V and 1 base from J; bases unmatched to any gene: 6. This CDR3 comprises 15 residues. DNA of the CDR3: TGTGCCAGTGAACCACTAGCGGAGAACACCGGGGAGCTGTTTTTT. Its protein is CASEPLAENTGELFF. The full variable domain, completed using reference TRBV19 and TRBJ2-2, is DGGITQSPKYLFRKEGQNVTLSCEQNLNHDAMYWYRQDPGQGLRLIYYSQIVNDFQKGDIAEGYSVSREKKESFPLTVTSAQKNPTAFYLCASEPLAENTGELFFGEGSRLTVL.

The sample holds a few counts of this clonotype. The J gene is TRBJ2-2, the V gene TRBV7-9, with unresolved D. The CDR3 length is 13 residues. Trimming shortened V by 5 bases and J by 5 bases, and 9 bases separated the two germline ends. CDR1 and CDR2 from the germline V gene are SEHNR and FQNEAQ (reference sequence). The CDR3 reads CASSLPLTGELFF. CDR3 coding DNA: TGTGCCAGCAGCCTACCGTTAACCGGGGAGCTGTTTTTT.

Many counts were recorded for this clonotype. The rearrangement links TRBV7-6 to TRBJ1-1; D remains unclear. V was cut by 1 base and J by 6 bases, with 6 bases left in between. The germline CDR1 and CDR2 sequences are SGHVS and FNYEAQ. The CDR3 totals 12 residues. The CDR3 DNA sequence: TGTGCCAGCAGCTTAGTTGGGGCTGAAGCTTTCTTT. Protein: CASSLVGAEAFF.

This clonotype was counted ten times or more. The chain employs TRBV12-3 or TRBV12-4 and TRBJ1-2; D gene ambiguous. V was shortened by 3 bases and J by 6 bases, with 8 bases between the two germline ends. The CDR3 consists of 12 residues. The CDR3 DNA is TGTGCCAGCAGTTTCTCCGCGGATGGCTACACCTTC. The encoded protein is CASSFSADGYTF.

This clonotype has ten or more counts. The V and J genes are TRBV29-1 and TRBJ1-1; TRBD1 agrees at 10 bases. The CDR3 extends over 12 amino acids. Germline V gives CDR1 SQVTM, CDR2 ANQGSEA. The V segment lost 6 bases and the J segment 5 bases; nucleotides outside the gene matches: 3. DNA for the CDR3: TGCAGCGTCGGGACAGGGGTGACTGAAGCTTTCTTT. Its protein product is CSVGTGVTEAFF.

This clonotype has more than one count but fewer than ten. The rearrangement uses TRBV29-1 and TRBJ2-1, with a possible D match to TRBD2 (5 bases). V was shortened by 4 bases and J by 0 bases, with 10 bases between the two germline ends. The CDR3 extends over 14 amino acids. Germline-derived CDR1 and CDR2 are SQVTM and ANQGSEA. CDR3 protein: CSVAPGNSYNEQFF. The DNA of the CDR3 is TGCAGCGTTGCACCCGGGAACTCCTACAATGAGCAGTTCTTC.

This chain connects TRBV30 to TRBJ2-1; no clear D gene. Trimming took off 1 base at V and 10 bases at J, with 8 bases between the two ends. Germline V lookup: CDR1 GTSNPN, CDR2 SVGIG (reference sequence). The CDR3 has 11 residues. CDR3 coding DNA: TGTGCCTGGAGTGCTGGGTTGGAGCAGTTCTTC. Translating it yields CAWSAGLEQFF.

This clonotype was found many times. The chain couples TRBV21-1 to TRBJ1-4; the tabulated D call, TRBD1, remains unverified against the DNA. TRBV21-1 is reported as a pseudogene. This CDR3 spans 17 amino acids. In DNA form, the CDR3 reads TGTGCCAGCAGCAAAGCGGGACAGGGGGCACCTAATGAAAAACTGTTTTTT. It yields the protein CASSKAGQGAPNEKLFF.

The chain combines TRBV6-2 or TRBV6-3 with TRBJ2-7, with a tentative D call TRBD2 (6 bases). The CDR3 sequence is 14 residues long. Trimming shortened V by 0 bases and J by 0 bases, and 6 bases separated the two germline ends. CDR1 and CDR2 (germline): MNHEY, SVGEGT. CDR3 loop: CASSYSTSSYEQYF. Here the CDR3 DNA reads TGTGCCAGCAGTTACTCGACTAGCTCCTACGAGCAGTACTTC.

This clonotype has at least ten counts. This chain uses TRBV27 with TRBJ1-2; the match to TRBD1 covers 8 bases. CDR1 and CDR2 (germline): MNHEY, SMNVEV (reference sequence). This CDR3 region has 15 residues. The trim removed 3 bases at V and 4 bases at J, leaving 7 bases unmatched. The CDR3 region is CASSFNRGSPYGYTF. CDR3 DNA: TGTGCCAGCAGTTTCAACAGGGGGTCTCCCTATGGCTACACCTTC.

This rearrangement joins TRBV7-2 to TRBJ2-1; D perhaps matches TRBD2 (6 bases). The CDR3 sequence is 15 residues long. The germline V gene encodes CDR1 SGHTA and CDR2 FQGNSA. Deletions cut 5 bases from V and 5 bases from J, with 16 bases between. The CDR3 DNA reads as TGTGCCAGCAGCCCATACCTCGGGGGTCACAATGAGCAGTTCTTC. It specifies CASSPYLGGHNEQFF.

The rearrangement links TRBV20-1 to TRBJ2-7, with TRBD1 identical over 9 bases. Germline V gene lookup returns CDR1 DFQATT and CDR2 SNEGSKA (reference sequence). V was clipped by 6 bases and J by 2 bases; unmatched bases: 8. The CDR3 runs 14 residues. CDR3: CSASGQGSTYEQYF. The CDR3 DNA reads TGCAGTGCCAGTGGACAGGGGTCTACCTACGAGCAGTACTTC.

The chain joins TRBV9 to TRBJ1-3, with a tentative D call TRBD1 (6 bases). Per germline, CDR1 SGDLS and CDR2 YYNGEE. V was cut by 4 bases and J by 0 bases, with 17 bases left in between. This CDR3 has 17 amino acids. CDR3 residues: CASSPRGGEHSGNTIYF. CDR3 nucleotides: TGTGCCAGCAGCCCCCGAGGGGGGGAACACTCTGGAAACACCATATATTTT.

In this sample, this clonotype turned up many times. J is TRBJ2-1 and V is TRBV7-6; 8 bases match TRBD1. After removal of 2 bases from V and 2 bases from J, the junction contained 5 bases not matched to a gene. CDR1 SGHVS and CDR2 FNYEAQ come from the germline V gene. There are 16 residues in the CDR3. For the CDR3, the DNA is TGTGCCAGCAGCTTATACAGGGGGAACGCCTACAATGAGCAGTTCTTC. Protein product: CASSLYRGNAYNEQFF.

Many counts were recorded for this clonotype. V gene TRBV6-4 combines with J gene TRBJ1-1; the D gene is possibly TRBD1 (6 bases). CDR3 length: 14 residues. The V gene lost 2 bases and the J gene lost 6 bases, with 13 bases spanning the gap. Germline assignment: CDR1 MRHNA and CDR2 SNTAGT. The CDR3 loop is CASSDTLRGSEAFF. CDR3 coding DNA: TGTGCCAGCAGTGACACCTTGAGGGGGTCTGAAGCTTTCTTT.

This clonotype has a count of ten or more. The chain carries TRBV27 and TRBJ1-3; D is perhaps TRBD1 (6 bases). CDR1 MNHEY and CDR2 SMNVEV come from the germline V gene (reference sequence). The CDR3 loop spans 13 amino acids. Trimming cost V 3 bases and J 4 bases, with 7 bases left between them. Here the CDR3 reads CASSFDRGNTIYF. CDR3 nucleotide sequence: TGTGCCAGCAGTTTCGACAGGGGAAACACCATATATTTT.

The rearrangement joins TRBV7-8 to TRBJ2-3; D not certain. Deletions cut 4 bases from V and 3 bases from J, with 11 bases between. This CDR3 has 14 residues. The V gene's germline CDR1 is SGHVS and CDR2 FQNEAQ. The CDR3 DNA reads as TGTGCCAGCAGCTCCGACTGGGCAACAGATACGCAGTATTTT. Translation: CASSSDWATDTQYF.

This clonotype was found many times. The chain links TRBV7-8 to TRBJ1-4; D ambiguous. There are 13 residues in the CDR3. The V end was cut by 8 bases, the J end by 0 bases, with 7 bases between. Germline CDR1 and CDR2: SGHVS and FQNEAQ. In nucleotides, the CDR3 is TGTGCCAGCCACCATACAACTAATGAAAAACTGTTTTTT. Translated: CASHHTTNEKLFF.

This clonotype has at least ten counts. V and J are TRBV5-1 and TRBJ1-1; perhaps TRBD1 as D (5 bases). Trimming cost V 7 bases and J 6 bases, with 10 bases left between them. Per the germline V gene, CDR1 is SGHRS and CDR2 is YFSETQ. CDR3 length equals 11 residues. The CDR3 region has the DNA TGCGCCAGCCAGGCGGGGGCTGAAGCTTTCTTT. It yields the protein CASQAGAEAFF. Combining the CDR3 with reference TRBV5-1 and TRBJ1-1 gives the whole variable domain KAGVTQTPRYLIKTRGQQVTLSCSPISGHRSVSWYQQTPGQGLQFLFEYFSETQRNKGNFPGRFSGRQFSNSRSEMNVSTLELGDSALYLCASQAGAEAFFGQGTRLTVV.

This clonotype has just a few counts. This chain connects TRBV4-1 to TRBJ1-4, with a weak D call TRBD1 (5 bases). The germline V gene encodes CDR1 MGHRA and CDR2 YSYEKL. Trimming shortened V by 1 base and J by 7 bases, and 13 bases separated the two germline ends. The CDR3 loop spans 15 amino acids. CDR3 nucleotide sequence: TGCGCCAGCAGCCAAGGGGGCGGGAGGGTTGAAAAACTGTTTTTT. This gives the protein CASSQGGGRVEKLFF.

V usage is TRBV5-4 and J usage is TRBJ2-1; D is possibly TRBD2 (6 bases). Trimming took 3 bases from V and 7 from J, leaving 14 bases between them. CDR1 is SGHNT, CDR2 YYREEE, per germline (reference sequence). CDR3 length equals 14 residues. Here the CDR3 reads CASSSSGLTNEQFF. The CDR3 DNA reads as TGTGCCAGCAGCTCTTCTGGACTAACGAATGAGCAGTTCTTC.